A selection of T cell receptor beta chains follows, all from one sample in a study of OX40 agonist ivuxolimab in advanced cancers. Some clones are missing from TCRdb's copy, which holds only in-frame ones; the method was immunoSEQ multiplex PCR. The sample consists of 50,000 to 70,000 clones, 80% to 90% of them appearing once. The material was CD4+ or CD8+ T cells sorted from blood, obtained in a trial of the OX40 agonist ivuxolimab. These receptors all come from an adult with an advanced solid tumor such as melanoma, head and neck, liver or kidney cancer. Both conserved end residues are trimmed from each CDR3. Each record gives: D gene, V gene, CDR3 protein. A D gene is named only where the DNA matches it firmly.

>TRBD1|TRBV7-9
ASSRGTVDSPLH
>NA|TRBV20-1
SARLDYEQF
>NA|TRBV5-4
ASSLPGRSGNTIY
>NA|TRBV11-3
ASSVEQGYDSTGELF
>TRBD1|TRBV28
ASRTQGADGYT
>NA|TRBV9
ASSDGTRGQPQH
>NA|TRBV30
ARLWGSHYGYT
>TRBD2|TRBV2
ASSLAGGAIETQY
>NA|TRBV28
ASSPSGLNNEKLF
>NA|TRBV18
ASSPPSGTLNEKLF
>NA|TRBV2
ASSDNGHTDTQY
>TRBD2|TRBV28
ASRPSGAGYEQY
>NA|TRBV5-8
ASSLASYEQY
>TRBD1|TRBV29-1
SLLGQGSFDEQF
>TRBD1|TRBV7-2
ASSLSLDRFYNEQF
>NA|TRBV12-5
ASGLFGPGRKSPLH
>NA|TRBV28
ASSLYGRPIY
>TRBD2|TRBV27
ASSLSGRDNEQF
>TRBD2|TRBV4-1
ASSQEAAIAGGIYTDTQY
>NA|TRBV9
ASSVTSESGNTIY
>NA|TRBV18
ASSPRQGEGYT
>TRBD1|TRBV10-2
ASSALTGGYTGELF
>NA|TRBV5-8
ASSLMINTEAF
>TRBD1|TRBV19
ASRGQGAYEQY
>NA|TRBV14
ASSQDRGYGYT
>TRBD1|TRBV27
ASSAPGQGSFGYT
>NA|TRBV6-1
ASSEAGGGTGYT
>NA|TRBV2
AMRGTYATEAF
>TRBD1|TRBV10-1
ASSESKIGQGGEKLF
>TRBD1|TRBV4-1
ASSLTGANTGELF
>TRBD2|TRBV28
ASSGTGTSGRAGKGYEQY
>TRBD1|TRBV18
ASSPPGQAPSYEQY
>TRBD2|TRBV7-3
ASSLMASGAADTQY